This TCR beta chain stems from a study of OX40 agonist ivuxolimab in advanced cancers. The overall study: The study enrolled dose-escalation patients with hepatocellular carcinoma, melanoma, renal cell or head and neck cancer.

J lost 3 bases, V lost 0 bases, and 5 bases had no gene match. The CDR3 extends over 16 amino acids. Germline-derived CDR1 and CDR2 are SGHRS and YFSETQ. This table comes from immunoSEQ multiplex PCR, and its TCRdb copy is limited to in-frame clones, with some not included. This sample carries approximately 58,000 clones, 70% to 90% of them seen once, and the ten largest clones take over 0.7%. This TCR was recovered from an adult with an advanced solid tumor such as melanoma, head and neck, liver or kidney cancer. This sequence joins TRBV5-1 and TRBJ2-2, with TRBD2 matching 7 bases. Sequences were derived from CD4+ or CD8+ T cells sorted from blood, sampled in a trial of the OX40 agonist ivuxolimab. This CDR3 reads CASSLVRGRYTGELFF. The CDR3 DNA follows: TGCGCCAGCAGCTTGGTGCGGGGGAGGTACACCGGGGAGCTGTTTTTT.